The source of this T cell receptor (beta chain) is a study of OX40 agonist ivuxolimab in advanced cancers. Study-level background: Ivuxolimab was a fully human IgG2 agonistic monoclonal antibody targeting the costimulatory receptor OX40 (CD134). Intravenous ivuxolimab was administered to patients every 2 weeks at six dose levels: 0.01, 0.1, 0.3, 1.5, 3 and 10 mg/kg. The paper reports the monotherapy dose-escalation portion (N ≈ 50 patients) of the phase I ivuxolimab trial. Peripheral TCRbeta sequencing aimed to test whether ivuxolimab altered TCR sequence diversity and caused clonal T-cell expansion. Of the roughly 54 patients in dose escalation, about 20 had hepatocellular carcinoma, roughly 15 had melanoma, 9 had renal cell carcinoma and 9 had head and neck cancer. Three dose-escalation patients achieved partial responses, one with hepatocellular carcinoma and two with cutaneous melanoma. In the dose-escalation cohort, around 80% of patients were male, and the mean age was 60 years with a range of 23 to 79. Prior anti-PD-1, anti-PD-L1 or anti-CTLA-4 therapy was permitted, and approximately 39% of dose-escalation patients had received checkpoint inhibitors. Here is what the overall study found, with its caveats: In the 0.1-3.0 mg/kg groups, partial responders had among the lowest normalized peripheral clonal expansion, particularly in CD8+ T cells. Antigen specificity was not determined for the clonally expanded peripheral T cells. Low levels of normalized T-cell clonal expansion were also shown by some nonresponding patients. After ivuxolimab, CD8+ T cells had more expanded clones than CD4+ T cells on average. At doses of 0.1 to 3.0 mg/kg, clonal expansion of both CD4+ and CD8+ T cells in blood was seen between baseline and week 6.

Note on this clone: It has no known antigen specificity. No much larger clone exists at a distance of one base, and base qualities are not known.

Patients with a history of autoimmune disease or receiving systemic immunosuppression were excluded from the trial. Peripheral blood for TCR sequencing was collected from all dose cohorts at baseline, on cycle 4 day 1, and on cycle 7 day 1. The samples were taken from a phase I, first-in-human, multicenter, open-label dose-escalation trial of ivuxolimab. Adults with locally advanced or metastatic melanoma, renal cell, hepatocellular, or head and neck squamous cell carcinoma were enrolled in the trial. CD4+ and CD8+ T cells were sorted separately from peripheral blood before TCR sequencing. There are 18 amino acids in the CDR3, from cysteine to phenylalanine inclusive. The only DNA kept is the CDR3, 54 bases in frame from the first base. V lost 1 base and J lost 3 bases, and the count of bases not matched to a germline gene is 15. From the germline V gene (reference sequence), CDR1 is MNHEY and CDR2 is SMNVEV.

For sequencing of the TCRbeta CDR3 region, genomic DNA was extracted from the sorted cells. The immunoSEQ Assay was used to sequence the TCRbeta CDR3 regions. Entries here come from immuneACCESS through TCRdb and include only in-frame sequences with V and J called. Some clones fail to appear in such tables; in the studies checked, an unresolved V gene covers under half of the shortfall, and the cause of the remainder is unknown. The sample data list around 16,000 clones, and roughly 73% of these were observed just once. The biggest ten clones account for approximately 30% of the sample. This TCR came from an adult with an advanced solid tumor such as melanoma, head and neck, liver or kidney cancer. This material consisted of CD4+ or CD8+ T cells sorted from blood, taken in a trial of the OX40 agonist ivuxolimab. Recombination joined TRBV27 with TRBJ2-7, with 7 bases matching TRBD2. The CDR3 protein is CASSLFAGARNRIYEQYF. The DNA sequence is as follows: TGTGCCAGCAGTTTATTTGCGGGAGCGCGAAATAGGATCTACGAGCAGTACTTC.